This T cell receptor (beta chain) stems from a study of vaccination effects on CD4 cells after COVID-19. CDR3 length: 16 residues. Germline CDR1 is SGHNT and CDR2 is YYREEE (reference sequence). Trimming took off 2 bases at V and 3 bases at J, with 18 bases between the two ends. ViraFEST assay sequencing came after antigen-specific CD4+ T cells were expanded with viral peptide pools. Following a roughly 9-day culture, CD4+ T cells were purified. Participants got two doses of BNT162b2 or mRNA-1273 vaccine. Vaccinees lacked prior SARS-CoV-2 infection and tested negative for nucleocapsid antibodies. A note on this clone: Its antigen is currently unknown.

This table comes from immunoSEQ multiplex PCR, and its TCRdb copy is limited to in-frame clones, with some not included. The sample consists of tens of thousands of clones, approximately 77% of them appearing once. The receptor's source is a human donor who received a COVID-19 vaccine. The rearrangement uses TRBV5-4 and TRBJ2-7; the D gene could be TRBD1 or TRBD2 (7 bases each). The starting material was CD4+ T cells from PBMCs cultured with HCoV-NL63 spike peptides, obtained after COVID-19 vaccination. CDR3 sequence (DNA): TGTGCCAGCAGCTTCGGTAGACAGGGAGGGAACTACGAGCAGTACTTC. Its translation is CASSFGRQGGNYEQYF.